This T cell receptor beta chain came from a study of cytomegalovirus exposure and HLA in healthy donors. For the study at large: An earlier analysis identified 120 million or so unique TCR beta sequences in 150 million to 200 million T cells. Unique TCRs from HLA-typed donors, 65 million to 85 million of them, were held in an early data release.

This clone has only one observation. As yet, its antigen is unknown. PCR involved 60 Vbeta and 13 Jbeta primers. Method: immunoSEQ multiplex PCR; TCRdb's copy keeps in-frame clones and lacks some. The sample yields around 150,000 clones, around 74% seen once. Study observations and caveats: In a later analysis, productive TCRs from donors in an Asian-associated ancestry cluster reportedly carried fewer N-insertions than the cohort mean. The investigators catalogued 150 to 200 TCR beta chains as cytomegalovirus-associated.

The V gene end was trimmed by 1 base and the J gene end by 1 base; junction bases not matched to a gene: 2. The V gene's germline CDR1 is SGHKS and CDR2 YYEKEE (reference sequence). The CDR3 is made up of 15 amino acids. The sample consisted of PBMCs. This receptor was obtained from a man younger than 35 in good health and CMV-seronegative. The chain carries TRBV5-5 and TRBJ2-3; 8 bases agree with TRBD2. CDR3 region: CASSLWREGTDTQYF. CDR3 DNA: TGTGCCAGCAGCTTGTGGCGGGAGGGCACAGATACGCAGTATTTT.